A single sample gave rise to the 25 T cell receptor beta chains below, sequenced in a study of blood T cell repertoires in COVID-19. Sequencing used immunoSEQ multiplex PCR; TCRdb keeps in-frame clones, though not all of them. This sample has roughly 250,000 clones, with more than 70% found just once. The specimen sequenced was peripheral blood. The receptors here all came from a woman aged 35 to 49 who had recovered from COVID-19.

J is TRBJ2-3 and V is TRBV9, with D hard to call. The CDR3 covers 14 residues. Trimming cost V 0 bases and J 0 bases, with 5 bases left between them. Germline CDR1 reads SGDLS; CDR2 reads YYNGEE. CDR3 DNA: TGTGCCAGCAGCGTAGTATCCAGCACAGATACGCAGTATTTT. This sequence encodes CASSVVSSTDTQYF.

V gene TRBV11-2 combines with J gene TRBJ1-1, with D possibly TRBD1 on 6 matching bases. This CDR3 contains 19 residues. V lost 5 bases, J lost 1 base, and 26 bases lay in between. Germline values: CDR1 SGHAT, CDR2 FQNNGV. The CDR3: CASSQKGDKGWTANTEAFF. The DNA for the CDR3 is TGTGCCAGCAGCCAGAAGGGGGATAAGGGGTGGACCGCGAACACTGAAGCTTTCTTT.

This clone has at least ten counts. The V gene is TRBV19, the J gene TRBJ2-7, with TRBD2 as a possible D gene (6 bases). V lost 5 bases to trimming and J lost 9 bases, with 14 bases between them. Germline V lookup: CDR1 LNHDA, CDR2 SQIVND (reference sequence). The length of the CDR3 is 12 residues. CDR3 amino acids: CASSSGGSAQYF. CDR3 sequence (DNA): TGTGCCAGTAGTTCCGGGGGTTCTGCGCAGTACTTC.

The chain employs TRBV6-6 and TRBJ2-2; 8 nucleotides agree with TRBD1. Germline assignment: CDR1 MNHNY and CDR2 SVGAGI (reference sequence). Trimming at V came to 5 bases and at J to 1 base, leaving 9 bases not matched to a gene. CDR3 length equals 17 residues. CDR3 DNA sequence: TGTGCCAGCAGTCGAGTCGCCGGGACAGGGAACACCGGGGAGCTGTTTTTT. Protein product: CASSRVAGTGNTGELFF.

V is TRBV11-3 and J is TRBJ1-2; D call uncertain. This CDR3 comprises 13 residues. The V gene lost 0 bases and the J gene lost 5 bases, with 7 bases spanning the gap. Germline CDR1 and CDR2: SGHNT and YENEEA. The CDR3 reads CASSLDWSYGYTF. CDR3 nucleotide sequence: TGTGCCAGCAGCTTAGATTGGAGTTATGGCTACACCTTC.

The genes are TRBV11-2 and TRBJ1-1; 7 bases map to TRBD1. The ends lost 5 bases at V and 2 bases at J; junction bases unmatched: 11. This CDR3 contains 16 residues. Looked up from germline, CDR1 is SGHAT and CDR2 is FQNNGV. DNA of the CDR3: TGTGCCAGCAGCACCGTGACAGGGTGGGGAAACACTGAAGCTTTCTTT. This gives the protein CASSTVTGWGNTEAFF.

This chain joins TRBV15 and TRBJ2-6; tentative D call: TRBD2 (6 bases). The CDR3 extends over 15 amino acids. V lost 5 bases to trimming and J lost 2 bases, with 10 bases between them. Germline V gene data show CDR1 as LNHNV and CDR2 as YYDKDF (reference sequence). CDR3 in amino acids: CATSRGGTGANVLTF. The CDR3 DNA reads TGTGCCACCAGCCGTGGAGGGACTGGGGCCAACGTCCTGACTTTC.

The chain joins TRBV18 to TRBJ1-6; tentatively, D is TRBD1 (6 bases). The CDR3 has 15 residues. Trimming took off 1 base at V and 5 bases at J, with 9 bases between the two ends. In germline, CDR1 is KGHSH, CDR2 LQKENI. CDR3 nucleotides: TGTGCCAGCTCACCACGGGACACGAATAATTCACCCCTCCACTTT. Translation: CASSPRDTNNSPLHF.

This clone was seen a few times. The V gene is TRBV27, the J gene TRBJ2-7, with 8 bases identical to TRBD2. V lost 8 bases, J lost 4 bases, and 13 bases stayed unmatched. The CDR3 length is 15 residues. Germline CDR1 reads MNHEY; CDR2 reads SMNVEV (reference sequence). The CDR3 DNA follows: TGTGCCAGCGGCCTGGGAGCGGGAGTGTCGTACGAGCAGTACTTC. Translating it yields CASGLGAGVSYEQYF.

The rearrangement uses TRBV5-4 and TRBJ2-7; 15 bases match TRBD2. V shed 3 bases and J 6 bases; nucleotides not matched to a gene: 4. CDR1 is SGHNT and CDR2 is YYREEE in the germline V gene (reference sequence). The CDR3 extends over 15 amino acids. The CDR3 bases are TGTGCCAGCAGCTGGACTAGCGGGAGGGCCCTCGAGCAGTACTTC. Amino acids: CASSWTSGRALEQYF.

In DNA form, the CDR3 reads TGCAGCGCAGCAGGGGATGCGGCTGAAGCTTTCTTT. Encoded protein: CSAAGDAAEAFF. The chain uses TRBV29-1 and TRBJ1-1; D possibly corresponds to TRBD1 (6 bases). V was pared by 7 bases and J by 6 bases, with 15 bases between. The CDR3 runs 12 residues. The germline CDR1 and CDR2 sequences are SQVTM and ANQGSEA.

This clone has ten or more counts. The chain couples TRBV6-1 to TRBJ2-1, with D possibly matching TRBD1 (5 bases). This CDR3 is 14 amino acids long. Germline CDR1 is MNHNS and CDR2 is SASEGT. V gave up 1 base and J gave up 1 base, with 5 bases separating them. The CDR3 nucleotides are TGTGCCAGCAGTGAAGGACAGTCCTACAATGAGCAGTTCTTC. It is translated as CASSEGQSYNEQFF.

This chain uses TRBV6-4 with TRBJ2-3; the D gene is possibly TRBD1 (6 bases). Between the trimmed V and J ends, which lost 4 bases and 1 base, there was a span of 15 bases. CDR1 and CDR2 (germline): MRHNA, SNTAGT. This CDR3 comprises 16 residues. The CDR3 DNA is TGTGCCAGCAGTGCCTCCCCAGGGGCGGGCACAGATACGCAGTATTTT. Translated, it gives CASSASPGAGTDTQYF.

The chain joins TRBV27 to TRBJ2-7; a possible D gene is TRBD2 (5 bases). Germline-derived CDR1 and CDR2 are MNHEY and SMNVEV (reference sequence). The V gene lost 2 bases and the J gene lost 1 base, with 15 bases spanning the gap. This CDR3 spans 16 amino acids. In DNA, the CDR3 is TGTGCCAGCAGTTTAAGGGCGAGAAGGGAGTCCTACGAGCAGTACTTC. Its translation: CASSLRARRESYEQYF.

This clone showed up just a few times. The sample holds other DNA sequences that translate to the same CDR3. This chain uses TRBV19 with TRBJ1-5; D not resolved. V gave up 3 bases and J gave up 0 bases, with 6 bases separating them. The length of the CDR3 is 14 residues. In germline, CDR1 is LNHDA, CDR2 SQIVND (reference sequence). As DNA, the CDR3 is TGTGCCAGTAGTATCCGAGATAGCAATCAGCCCCAGCATTTT. Its translation: CASSIRDSNQPQHF.

This chain connects TRBV7-2 to TRBJ2-7; 11 bases fit TRBD2. The V gene's germline CDR1 is SGHTA and CDR2 FQGNSA. This CDR3 spans 17 amino acids. The V gene end was trimmed by 1 base and the J gene end by 5 bases; junction bases not matched to a gene: 10. For the CDR3, the DNA is TGTGCCAGCAGCTTAGTGCTAGCGGGAGGCACTTCGGACGAGCAGTACTTC. The encoded protein is CASSLVLAGGTSDEQYF.

V and J are TRBV5-5 and TRBJ1-4; D ambiguous. The V gene lost 0 bases and the J gene lost 5 bases, with 8 bases spanning the gap. Germline CDR1 SGHKS, CDR2 YYEKEE (reference sequence). CDR3 size: 14 residues. The CDR3 DNA reads TGTGCCAGCAGCTTGGAGCCGGTGAATGAAAAACTGTTTTTT. Translation: CASSLEPVNEKLFF.

The chain couples TRBV5-1 to TRBJ2-1; D not certain. The CDR3 runs 15 residues. Trimming pared 4 bases from V and 6 bases from J, leaving 17 bases between. Germline assignment: CDR1 SGHRS and CDR2 YFSETQ. In nucleotides, the CDR3 is TGCGCCAGCAGCCCTCCTGTTTCTAGTGGCAATGAGCAGTTCTTC. This encodes CASSPPVSSGNEQFF.

V gene TRBV6-5 combines with J gene TRBJ1-6, with no clear D. CDR1 and CDR2 (germline): MNHEY, SVGAGI. Trimming stripped 5 bases from V and 7 bases from J, with 12 bases between. The CDR3 is 14 residues long. CDR3 DNA: TGTGCCAGCAGTAATGCAGGAAGGAATTCACCCCTCCACTTT. Its translation is CASSNAGRNSPLHF.

This chain connects TRBV9 to TRBJ1-2; the D gene is possibly TRBD1 (6 bases). Trimming took off 0 bases at V and 5 bases at J, with 14 bases between the two ends. Germline V lookup: CDR1 SGDLS, CDR2 YYNGEE. CDR3 length: 15 residues. The CDR3 here is CASSVGDGTPYGYTF. The CDR3 nucleotides are TGTGCCAGCAGCGTAGGGGACGGGACACCTTATGGCTACACCTTC. Combining the CDR3 with reference TRBV9 and TRBJ1-2 gives the whole variable domain DSGVTQTPKHLITATGQRVTLRCSPRSGDLSVYWYQQSLDQGLQFLIQYYNGEERAKGNILERFSAQQFPDLHSELNLSSLELGDSALYFCASSVGDGTPYGYTFGSGTRLTVV.

This chain joins TRBV18 and TRBJ2-7; D is possibly TRBD1 (6 bases). Germline CDR1 reads KGHSH; CDR2 reads LQKENI. Trimming removed 2 bases at V and 2 bases at J, with 10 bases between. CDR3 size: 14 residues. DNA for the CDR3: TGTGCCAGCTCACCAATCAAGGGGGCCTACGAGCAGTACTTC. This translates into CASSPIKGAYEQYF.

This chain connects TRBV4-3 to TRBJ1-5; a possible D gene is TRBD1 (6 bases). The CDR3 runs 16 residues. V gave up 4 bases and J gave up 7 bases, with 20 bases separating them. Per the germline V gene, CDR1 is LGHNA and CDR2 is YSLEER. The CDR3 region has the DNA TGCGCCAGCAGCCCCGGGGGGCCTCTCTCGGGCCAGCCCCAGCATTTT. Translated, it gives CASSPGGPLSGQPQHF.

The chain uses TRBV18 and TRBJ1-3; TRBD1 might be the D (6 bases). The V end was cut by 9 bases, the J end by 2 bases, with 17 bases between. The CDR3 length is 15 residues. In germline, CDR1 is KGHSH, CDR2 LQKENI. CDR3: CASALRGPPGNTIYF. CDR3 DNA sequence: TGTGCCAGTGCCCTCAGGGGCCCACCTGGAAACACCATATATTTT.

The chain recombines TRBV5-1 with TRBJ1-5, with TRBD1 identical over 9 bases. Germline trimming cut 4 bases from V and 7 bases from J; bases unmatched to any gene: 9. Germline CDR1 is SGHRS and CDR2 is YFSETQ. The CDR3 is made up of 15 amino acids. The CDR3 region is CASSPGTGREQPQHF. CDR3 sequence (DNA): TGCGCCAGCAGCCCCGGGACAGGGAGAGAGCAGCCCCAGCATTTT.

This sequence joins TRBV19 and TRBJ1-5; 8 bases agree with TRBD1. The V and J ends lost 3 bases and 7 bases, in that order; junction bases with no gene match: 5. Germline V gene lookup returns CDR1 LNHDA and CDR2 SQIVND (reference sequence). The CDR3 extends over 14 amino acids. This chain's CDR3 is CASSIDRGGQPQHF. The CDR3 DNA sequence: TGTGCCAGTAGTATCGACAGGGGAGGACAGCCCCAGCATTTT.